These 14 T cell receptor beta chains originate from one sample sequenced in a study of beta chain features in type 1 diabetes. Study-level results: All four CD4+ subsets of Type 1 diabetes patients contained TCRB CDR3s that were moderately but significantly shorter.

No antigen is known for these receptors. The study reverse transcribed the entire isolated RNA, so it sequenced expressed TCRB transcripts. The assay was immunoSEQ multiplex PCR, and TCRdb's table has in-frame clones only and misses some. The data contain 500,000 to 650,000 clones, around an eighth of them seen just once; the ten biggest clones take up roughly 0.11%. What was sequenced was naive CD4+ T cells from blood. The source of these receptors is a man between 25 and 39 years old with type 1 diabetes.

This clone has just one count. This sequence joins TRBV7-2 and TRBJ2-5; D remains ambiguous. Germline V gene lookup returns CDR1 SGHTA and CDR2 FQGNSA. The CDR3 is 14 amino acids. Trimming stripped 2 bases from V and 1 base from J, with 8 bases between. In nucleotides, the CDR3 is TGTGCCAGCAGCTTACAGTCCGGCCAAGAGACCCAGTACTTC. Amino acid sequence: CASSLQSGQETQYF.

This rearrangement joins TRBV10-3 to TRBJ2-7; the match to TRBD1 covers 9 bases. V was clipped by 3 bases and J by 5 bases; unmatched bases: 11. The CDR3 covers 16 residues. Germline lookup yields CDR1 ENHRY and CDR2 SYGVKD. This CDR3 reads CAISEVGQGSSDEQYF. The CDR3 region has the DNA TGTGCCATCAGTGAAGTGGGACAGGGTTCGTCCGACGAGCAGTACTTC.

The V and J genes are TRBV14 and TRBJ2-3, with D perhaps TRBD2 (5 bases). Germline assignment: CDR1 SGHDN and CDR2 FVKESK. Trimming stripped 5 bases from V and 1 base from J, with 7 bases between. This CDR3 has 13 amino acids. The CDR3 sequence is CASSTAGTDTQYF. In nucleotides, the CDR3 is TGTGCCAGCAGCACAGCGGGCACAGATACGCAGTATTTT.

The J gene is TRBJ1-1, the V gene TRBV5-6; tentatively, D is TRBD1 (5 bases). The CDR3 has 15 residues. Trimming took 3 bases from V and 3 from J, leaving 15 bases between them. The germline V gene encodes CDR1 SGHDT and CDR2 YYEEEE. This chain's CDR3 is CASSSGSGRDTEAFF. The DNA for the CDR3 is TGTGCCAGCAGCTCAGGGAGTGGGCGTGACACTGAAGCTTTCTTT. The full variable domain, with the rest looked up from reference TRBV5-6 and TRBJ1-1, is DAGVTQSPTHLIKTRGQQVTLRCSPKSGHDTVSWYQQALGQGPQFIFQYYEEEERQRGNFPDRFSGHQFPNYSSELNVNALLLGDSALYLCASSSGSGRDTEAFFGQGTRLTVV.

This clone turned up a few times. The rearrangement joins TRBV6-6 to TRBJ2-7, with TRBD1 matching 8 bases. The CDR3 is made up of 14 amino acids. The J segment lost 3 bases and the V segment lost 2 bases, leaving 3 bases of the junction unmatched. CDR1 and CDR2 (germline): MNHNY, SVGAGI (reference sequence). CDR3 DNA: TGTGCCAGCAGTTACGCAGGACAGGGCTACGAGCAGTACTTC. Its translation is CASSYAGQGYEQYF.

This clone was picked up a small number of times. The V gene is TRBV10-1, the J gene TRBJ2-7; perhaps TRBD1 as D (6 bases). Trimming took 2 bases from V and 6 from J, leaving 20 bases between them. The CDR3 sequence is 16 residues long. Germline V gene sequence: CDR1 WNHNN, CDR2 SYGVQD (reference sequence). CDR3 DNA sequence: TGCGCCAGCAGTGAGGGAGGTGGGACAACCCCTGGCGAGCAGTACTTC. Its translation: CASSEGGGTTPGEQYF.

V and J are TRBV5-4 and TRBJ2-3; 11 bases are shared with TRBD2. CDR1 is SGHNT, CDR2 YYREEE, per germline (reference sequence). This CDR3 has 17 residues. The V segment lost 1 base and the J segment 5 bases; nucleotides outside the gene matches: 9. The CDR3 bases are TGTGCCAGCAGCTTGCGATCACTAGCGGGGGAAAGAGATACGCAGTATTTT. It specifies CASSLRSLAGERDTQYF.

This clone came up a few times. The chain combines TRBV28 with TRBJ1-2; D is undetermined. V lost 3 bases and J 5 bases, leaving 13 bases between the germline ends. The CDR3 runs to 14 residues. Germline CDR1 is MDHEN and CDR2 is SYDVKM. CDR3: CASSFASFRYGYTF. CDR3 sequence (DNA): TGTGCCAGCAGTTTCGCGTCCTTCAGATATGGCTACACCTTC.

The V gene is TRBV4-3, the J gene TRBJ2-1; 11 nucleotides align to TRBD1. CDR1 LGHNA and CDR2 YSLEER come from the germline V gene. CDR3 length: 16 residues. V shed 0 bases and J 9 bases; nucleotides not matched to a gene: 7. The CDR3 DNA reads TGCGCCAGCAGCCAAGAAACCCGGACAGGGGGCAGTGAGCAGTTCTTC. Protein: CASSQETRTGGSEQFF.

In the case of this clone: In the same sample, other DNA sequences code for this CDR3. The chain has TRBV5-6 and TRBJ1-2; D might be TRBD1 (5 bases). Germline CDR1 and CDR2: SGHDT and YYEEEE. This CDR3 contains 14 residues. The ends were cut back, 0 bases at V and 2 bases at J, with 8 bases in the middle. CDR3 bases: TGTGCCAGCAGCTTGGGGCAGGGAAACTATGGCTACACCTTC. This codes for CASSLGQGNYGYTF.

The chain employs TRBV15 and TRBJ1-2; TRBD1 matches at 10 bases. Germline lookup yields CDR1 LNHNV and CDR2 YYDKDF (reference sequence). V shed 3 bases, J shed 4 bases, and the junction held 5 bases outside the gene matches. The CDR3 contains 15 residues. CDR3 in DNA: TGTGCCACCAGCAGTGAGGACAGGGGGATCTATGGCTACACCTTC. Protein sequence: CATSSEDRGIYGYTF.

This clone was counted between two and nine times. The chain recombines TRBV7-2 with TRBJ1-3; 8 nucleotides align to TRBD1. Germline lookup yields CDR1 SGHTA and CDR2 FQGNSA. The CDR3 covers 14 residues. V lost 3 bases, J lost 6 bases, and 4 bases stayed unmatched. Here the CDR3 DNA reads TGTGCCAGCAGCTTCACAGGGGGTGAAAACACCATATATTTT. This encodes CASSFTGGENTIYF.

The chain is built from TRBV4-1 and TRBJ1-4; the match to TRBD1 covers 7 bases. CDR3 size: 16 residues. From germline, CDR1 is MGHRA and CDR2 YSYEKL. The junction had 7 bases not matched to a gene; V was cut back by 1 base and J by 5 bases. The CDR3 DNA follows: TGCGCCAGCAGCCAAGCTCCGGGACAGTCAAATGAAAAACTGTTTTTT. This codes for CASSQAPGQSNEKLFF.

The CDR3 spells CSVHGSGAYGYTF. CDR3 DNA: TGCAGCGTTCATGGGTCCGGGGCCTATGGCTACACCTTC. The chain is built from TRBV29-1 and TRBJ1-2; tentative D call: TRBD1 (5 bases). Germline lookup yields CDR1 SQVTM and CDR2 ANQGSEA. The CDR3 has 13 residues. With 5 bases removed from V and 4 bases from J, the gap between germline ends came to 14 bases.